One sample yielded the 18 T cell receptor beta chains listed below, sequenced in a study of CD8 T cells in Susac syndrome. An input of about 0.5 to 1 ug of RNA was subjected to reverse transcription using random hexamers. Each CDR3 protein is one row after TCRdb ran MiXCR on the immunoSEQ multiplex PCR reads. The table includes approximately 150,000 distinct CDR3 sequences, about 93% detected once. The sample was CD4+ T cells from PBMCs. The receptors stem from a human donor with multiple sclerosis.

CDR3 amino acids: CASSTDNYGYTF. CDR3 coding DNA: TGTGCCAGTTCGACAGATAACTATGGCTACACCTTC. The chain links TRBV6-6 to TRBJ1-2; possible D gene TRBD1, 5 bases. This CDR3 comprises 12 residues. From germline, CDR1 is MNHNY and CDR2 SVGAGI (reference sequence). The V end was cut by 9 bases, the J end by 1 base, with 9 bases between.

The V gene is TRBV5-1, the J gene TRBJ1-4, with TRBD1 matching over 8 bases. V lost 0 bases to trimming and J lost 8 bases; unmatched junction nucleotides: 6. Germline CDR1 and CDR2: SGHRS and YFSETQ. The CDR3 covers 15 residues. The CDR3: CASSLADRDFEKLFF. CDR3 bases: TGCGCCAGCAGCTTGGCGGACAGGGACTTCGAAAAACTGTTTTTT. The full variable domain, completed using reference TRBV5-1 and TRBJ1-4, is KAGVTQTPRYLIKTRGQQVTLSCSPISGHRSVSWYQQTPGQGLQFLFEYFSETQRNKGNFPGRFSGRQFSNSRSEMNVSTLELGDSALYLCASSLADRDFEKLFFGSGTQLSVL.

The chain employs TRBV10-3 and TRBJ1-2, with 8 nucleotides matching TRBD1. Trimming cost V 3 bases and J 7 bases; bases outside gene matches: 7. Germline V CDR1 and CDR2: ENHRY, SYGVKD. This CDR3 region has 14 residues. CDR3 region: CAISDRTGNAGYTF. CDR3 sequence (DNA): TGTGCCATCAGTGACCGGACAGGGAATGCTGGCTACACCTTC.

The V gene is TRBV6-2 or TRBV6-3, the J gene TRBJ2-1; D is perhaps TRBD1 (6 bases). CDR1 and CDR2 (germline): MNHEY, SVGEGT. This CDR3 has 13 amino acids. The V gene lost 8 bases and the J gene lost 3 bases, with 11 bases spanning the gap. The DNA of the CDR3 is TGTGCCAGCGCCCGGACAGTCTACAATGAGCAGTTCTTC. It is translated as CASARTVYNEQFF.

The chain links TRBV3-1 to TRBJ2-3; maybe TRBD2 (6 bases). CDR1 LGHDT and CDR2 YNNKEL come from the germline V gene (reference sequence). Trimming left V 5 bases short and J 4 bases short, with 10 bases between. The CDR3 spans 13 residues. The CDR3 coding sequence is TGTGCCAGCAGCGCCTCGGGGGCAGATACGCAGTATTTT. Protein sequence: CASSASGADTQYF.

The chain joins TRBV15 to TRBJ2-7; no reliable D call. Germline CDR1 and CDR2: LNHNV and YYDKDF (reference sequence). The CDR3 has 13 residues. V lost 0 bases to trimming and J lost 2 bases, with 5 bases between them. The CDR3: CATSRDLPYEQYF. The CDR3 bases are TGTGCCACCAGCAGAGATCTCCCCTACGAGCAGTACTTC.

The chain links TRBV9 to TRBJ1-1; D call uncertain. The CDR3 spans 14 residues. Trimming pared 1 base from V and 3 bases from J, leaving 10 bases between. The germline V gene encodes CDR1 SGDLS and CDR2 YYNGEE. CDR3 residues: CASSVRASDTEAFF. Written as DNA, the CDR3 is TGTGCCAGCAGCGTAAGGGCCTCGGACACTGAAGCTTTCTTT.

The chain uses TRBV30 and TRBJ2-7; 11 bases are a match to TRBD2. Trimming at V came to 4 bases and at J to 2 bases, leaving 10 bases not matched to a gene. The CDR3 extends over 16 amino acids. Germline values: CDR1 GTSNPN, CDR2 SVGIG (reference sequence). CDR3 residues: CAWIYDVAGGTYEQYF. The CDR3 nucleotides are TGTGCCTGGATCTATGATGTAGCGGGAGGGACCTACGAGCAGTACTTC.

The rearrangement joins TRBV11-2 to TRBJ2-7, with 9 bases that match TRBD1. V was pared by 5 bases and J by 7 bases, with 12 bases of the junction left unmatched. The germline gives CDR1 SGHAT, CDR2 FQNNGV. CDR3 length: 15 amino acids. The CDR3 DNA sequence: TGTGCCAGCAGCCCGTATCTTCAGGGGACAGGGGAGCAGTACTTC. Protein: CASSPYLQGTGEQYF.

The CDR3 here is CASSQEAFF. DNA for the CDR3: TGTGCCAGCAGCCAAGAAGCTTTCTTT. The V call is TRBV4-2, the J call TRBJ1-1; D unresolved. V was clipped by 0 bases and J by 10 bases, with 0 bases between them. The CDR3 covers 9 residues. Per germline, CDR1 LGHNA and CDR2 YNFKEQ.

The rearrangement joins TRBV7-2 to TRBJ2-3, with 7 bases lining up with TRBD1. The CDR3 extends over 16 amino acids. Germline CDR1 and CDR2: SGHTA and FQGNSA. The V segment lost 5 bases and the J segment 4 bases; nucleotides outside the gene matches: 12. The CDR3 is CASSGRQGMFPDTQYF. CDR3 DNA: TGTGCCAGCAGCGGAAGACAGGGAATGTTTCCAGATACGCAGTATTTT.

In this sample, this clonotype turned up once. The rearrangement links TRBV5-1 to TRBJ2-5, with TRBD2 matching 13 bases. Germline lookup yields CDR1 SGHRS and CDR2 YFSETQ. The ends lost 3 bases at V and 2 bases at J; junction bases unmatched: 10. This CDR3 spans 18 amino acids. The CDR3 is CASSSGLAGAKKQETQYF. The CDR3 DNA sequence: TGCGCCAGCAGCTCCGGACTAGCGGGGGCGAAAAAGCAAGAGACCCAGTACTTC.

This chain uses TRBV19 with TRBJ1-1, with 10 bases that match TRBD1. Trimming cost V 6 bases and J 5 bases; bases outside gene matches: 15. Germline CDR1 reads LNHDA; CDR2 reads SQIVND (reference sequence). The CDR3 has 17 residues. CDR3: CASRDPGQGIEGTEAFF. Here the CDR3 DNA reads TGTGCCAGTAGGGATCCGGGACAGGGGATTGAAGGAACTGAAGCTTTCTTT.

The chain employs TRBV7-2 and TRBJ2-1, with D maybe TRBD2 (6 bases). Germline V CDR1 and CDR2: SGHTA, FQGNSA. The CDR3 is 13 amino acids. The V end lost 2 bases, the J end lost 5 bases, and 7 bases lay between the germline ends. Here the CDR3 reads CASSLLADNEQFF. CDR3 DNA: TGTGCCAGCAGCTTATTAGCGGACAATGAGCAGTTCTTC.

This clonotype was observed a single time. This chain joins TRBV7-2 and TRBJ2-4; D gene ambiguous. CDR3 length equals 17 residues. Trimming took off 2 bases at V and 0 bases at J, with 14 bases between the two ends. The germline V gene encodes CDR1 SGHTA and CDR2 FQGNSA. Here the CDR3 reads CASSLSKGSVAKNIQYF. CDR3 DNA sequence: TGTGCCAGCAGCTTATCGAAAGGATCGGTAGCCAAAAACATTCAGTACTTC.

The chain has TRBV20-1 and TRBJ1-2, with D maybe TRBD1 (6 bases). This CDR3 region has 13 residues. CDR1 and CDR2 (germline): DFQATT, SNEGSKA (reference sequence). Trimming stripped 4 bases from V and 1 base from J, with 10 bases between. CDR3 bases: TGCAGTGCTACCGGACAGCTTAACTATGGCTACACCTTC. Translated, it gives CSATGQLNYGYTF.

J is TRBJ1-2 and V is TRBV3-1; no clear D gene. The length of the CDR3 is 14 residues. The V gene lost 4 bases and the J gene lost 7 bases, with 16 bases spanning the gap. Germline V gene lookup returns CDR1 LGHDT and CDR2 YNNKEL (reference sequence). As DNA, the CDR3 is TGTGCCAGCAGCCTCCAGAATTACGGTTCTGGCTACACCTTC. This gives the protein CASSLQNYGSGYTF. The variable domain in full, with the rest retrieved from reference TRBV3-1 and TRBJ1-2, is DTAVSQTPKYLVTQMGNDKSIKCEQNLGHDTMYWYKQDSKKFLKIMFSYNNKELIINETVPNRFSPKSPDKAHLNLHINSLELGDSAVYFCASSLQNYGSGYTFGSGTRLTVV.

The chain uses TRBV20-1 and TRBJ2-7, with 8 bases identical to TRBD2. V shed 4 bases and J 6 bases; nucleotides not matched to a gene: 14. Looked up from germline, CDR1 is DFQATT and CDR2 is SNEGSKA (reference sequence). The CDR3 totals 15 residues. The CDR3: CSATRGAGVPGEQYF. In DNA form, the CDR3 reads TGCAGTGCTACCCGAGGAGCGGGGGTCCCGGGCGAGCAGTACTTC.